Sequencing of this TCR beta chain was carried out in a study of Graves' ophthalmopathy and Graves' hyperthyroidism. Findings and limits, study-wide: The model flagged ophthalmopathy progression at more than 60% sensitivity and around 72% specificity.

Hyperthyroidism was new, under 2 months, in patients aged 18 to 65. Orbital computed tomography and thyroid ultrasound, along with TRAb, serum thyroxine and clinical symptoms, underpinned diagnosis. This clonotype was observed at least ten times. Its target is not known. This CDR3 region has 15 residues. Per the germline V gene, CDR1 is SGHDN and CDR2 is FVKESK. V was pared by 5 bases and J by 1 base, with 5 bases of the junction left unmatched. Scientists amplified the TCR beta CDR3 regions from RNA transcripts. An initial RT-PCR round employing HTBI primers preceded a second-round multiplex PCR. TCRdb analysed the multiplex PCR reads with MiXCR anew, one entry per CDR3 protein. The sample lists over a million distinct CDR3 sequences, 35% to 45% occurring once.

The TCR comes from an adult man with Graves' hyperthyroidism. V gene TRBV14 combines with J gene TRBJ2-5, with TRBD1 identical over 9 bases. What was sequenced was peripheral blood or thyroid tissue (not recorded which). The CDR3 DNA is TGTGCCAGCAGCAGCCGGACAGGGGCCCAAGAGACCCAGTACTTC. Protein: CASSSRTGAQETQYF.